This T cell receptor (beta chain) was documented in a study of T-cell memory formation after mild COVID-19 (dated by TCRdb to the early 2020s). About the full investigation: Most TCR sequence clusters were specific to one of the two donors. In two donors, T-cell clones that expanded and contracted after mild COVID-19 were followed by sequencing TCRalpha and TCRbeta repertoires longitudinally. Two young, previously healthy adult volunteers made up the cohort, one male and one female.

This clonotype was detected many times. No cognate antigen has been identified for it. Base-call qualities are not available, and no considerably larger clone is one nucleotide away. What the research found in general, with its limitations: The second-wave clones that peaked on day 37 were not confirmed to be SARS-CoV-2 specific. Only a couple of mild cases were covered by the study, and larger cohorts that include severe cases with pre-infection samples were considered necessary. Some responding clones were detected in pre-infection memory, suggesting pre-existing cross-reactive memory T cells joined the SARS-CoV-2 response. Contracting CD4+ clones appeared mostly in the CM and EM memory subsets, whereas CD8+ clones were enriched in EMRA. Clones that contracted from day 15 to 85 showed balanced CD4/CD8 phenotypes, whereas a second wave of clones that expanded from day 15 to 37 leaned towards CD4+.

TCRdb records Illumina NovaSeq 6000 as the sequencer. cDNA libraries for TCRalpha and TCRbeta were prepared by 5'RACE using constant-segment primers, with sample barcodes and unique molecular identifiers added. RNA was extracted from every sample with Trizol reagent. The libraries were amplified in two PCR steps, and the second step added a second sample barcode and Illumina TruSeq adapters. The libraries were sequenced on an Illumina NovaSeq using 2 x 150 bp paired-end reads. The source study handled its data this way. With migec v1.2.7, reads were demultiplexed and then collapsed into UMI-guided consensus sequences. Using mixcr v2.1.11, UMI consensuses were aligned to TRA and TRB V and J templates and then assembled into clonotypes. Clonotypes were classified as expanded or contracted when called significant by both edgeR and NoisET, with noise models trained on biological replicates. For edgeR calls, the thresholds were a false discovery rate-adjusted p below 0.01 and a log2 fold-change of 1. As an exploratory analysis of dynamics, max-normalized trajectories of the 1000 most abundant clonotypes were examined with PCA combined with hierarchical clustering. Separately sequenced CD4+ and CD8+ repertoires were used to assign a CD4 or CD8 phenotype to each responding clone. TCRdb reprocessing: public reads trimmed at Q25 with fastp, clones called with MiXCR, in-frame beta chains kept. Every entry covers one CDR3 protein and lists the most common genes and DNA from its rows. TCRdb, not the authors, supplied the V and J calls. This sample holds just over 60,000 distinct CDR3 sequences; less than 9.5% were observed only once. Approximately 1.1% of the sample goes to the ten largest clones.

PBMCs were isolated by Ficoll-Paque density gradient centrifugation. The CDR3, cysteine through phenylalanine, is 13 amino acids long. The sequence is cut down to CDR3 DNA, 39 bases in frame from base 1. As encoded in the germline V gene, CDR1 is SGHRS while CDR2 is YFSETQ. A distance of 8 bases separates the germline ends of V and J, which lose 2 bases and 2 bases respectively. Source material: PBMCs or a T cell subset sorted from them (not recorded which). The sequence came from a man aged 18 to 29 who had mild COVID-19 (a few samples of this study predate the infection). The sample titles of this study are shuffled in the database, so cell type and time point are left out; the donor was told from shared clones. The V and J segments used are TRBV5-1 and TRBJ2-7; a tentative D call is TRBD1 (6 bases match). The bases read TGCGCCAGCAGCTTAGGGGGTCCCTACGAGCAGTACTTC. Its protein is CASSLGGPYEQYF.